Listed below are T cell receptor beta chains from one sample, sequenced in a study of blood T cell repertoires in COVID-19. Produced via immunoSEQ multiplex PCR; TCRdb's table is partial and in-frame only. Counted here are tens of thousands of clones, about 88% occurring once; the ten biggest clones make up roughly 22%. Sample: peripheral blood. The receptors were gathered from a man aged 65 to 85 in a cohort sampled during active COVID-19. The CDR3 runs from the conserved cysteine through the conserved F or W. Fields, in order: V gene, D gene, CDR3 protein. The D gene is left open where the match is weak.

V: TRBV9
D: TRBD2
CDR3: CASSVGLAGGPVHEQFF

V: TRBV28
D: -
CDR3: CASRPTGFQPQHF

V: TRBV7-6
D: -
CDR3: CASSSRGAGPLVGGDEQFF

V: TRBV7-2
D: TRBD1
CDR3: CASSLSGGYNSPLHF

V: TRBV5-1
D: -
CDR3: CASSLRGLMNTEAFF

V: TRBV23-1
D: TRBD1
CDR3: CASSDPGQGALNTEAFF

V: TRBV9
D: TRBD1
CDR3: CASSAGTGGGSPLHF

V: TRBV27
D: -
CDR3: CASSHRGETQYF

V: TRBV7-8
D: -
CDR3: CASSRAEPPETQYF

V: TRBV12-3/TRBV12-4
D: -
CDR3: CASSATGFGELFF

V: TRBV6-2/TRBV6-3
D: -
CDR3: CASSYGQNYGYTF

V: TRBV10-2
D: TRBD2
CDR3: CASSEGLAGPQNEQFF

V: TRBV5-1
D: TRBD2
CDR3: CASRSSGSINEQYF

V: TRBV4-1
D: -
CDR3: CASSRFDSGSYEQYF

V: TRBV27
D: -
CDR3: CASSFSRGLNYGYTF

V: TRBV12-3/TRBV12-4
D: TRBD1
CDR3: CASSFGQGSEQYF

V: TRBV10-3
D: TRBD2
CDR3: CAIRPGTSNYNEQFF

V: TRBV28
D: TRBD1
CDR3: CASVSDRATEAFF

V: TRBV14
D: -
CDR3: CASSQVGVKGSPLHF

V: TRBV29-1
D: -
CDR3: CSVGGGKNIQYF

V: TRBV18
D: -
CDR3: CASSPRTPGESEAFF

V: TRBV27
D: -
CDR3: CASSKPPGWSSYNEQFF

V: TRBV2
D: TRBD1
CDR3: CASRQGILDEQYF

V: TRBV27
D: -
CDR3: CASSPRSSGYGYTF

V: TRBV7-7
D: -
CDR3: CASSATSGENEKLFF

V: TRBV25-1
D: TRBD2
CDR3: CASRGGGSSYNEQFF

V: TRBV11-2
D: TRBD1
CDR3: CASSLQGGNQPQHF

V: TRBV28
D: -
CDR3: CASSFLDSGDSPLHF

V: TRBV4-1
D: -
CDR3: CASSQGFRGVEYGYTF

V: TRBV7-6
D: -
CDR3: CASSRRGQAAGANEQFF

V: TRBV9
D: TRBD2
CDR3: CASSVSGGGYEQYF

V: TRBV7-2
D: TRBD2
CDR3: CASSSGGGSLYEQYF

V: TRBV18
D: TRBD2
CDR3: CASSSGTSGRETQYF

V: TRBV2
D: -
CDR3: CASRMGGLYTEAFF

V: TRBV19
D: TRBD1
CDR3: CASRGNRGNNQPQHF

V: TRBV18
D: TRBD2
CDR3: CASSPELAGHEQYF

V: TRBV5-4
D: TRBD1
CDR3: CASSPDRGHGTQYF

V: TRBV10-1
D: -
CDR3: CASSEGLGNQPQHF

V: TRBV6-8
D: TRBD1
CDR3: CASSYPPTGGPACSYNEQFF

V: TRBV7-2
D: TRBD1
CDR3: CASSSTGGTGANVLTF

V: TRBV4-1
D: TRBD2
CDR3: CASSQEVLAGEASTDTQYF